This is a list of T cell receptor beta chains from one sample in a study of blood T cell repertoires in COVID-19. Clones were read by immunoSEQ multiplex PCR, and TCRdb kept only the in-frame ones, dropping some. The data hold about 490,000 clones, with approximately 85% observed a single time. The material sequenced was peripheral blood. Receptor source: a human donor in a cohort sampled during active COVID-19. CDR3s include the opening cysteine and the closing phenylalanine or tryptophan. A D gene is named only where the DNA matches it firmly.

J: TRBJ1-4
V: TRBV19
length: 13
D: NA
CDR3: CASSNQGWEKLFF

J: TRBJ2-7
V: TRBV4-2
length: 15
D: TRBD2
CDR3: CASSQGGGGLYEQYF

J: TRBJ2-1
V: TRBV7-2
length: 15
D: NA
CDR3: CASSPDTDSYNEQFF

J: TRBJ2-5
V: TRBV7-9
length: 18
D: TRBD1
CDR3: CASSFGGTGWLAGETQYF

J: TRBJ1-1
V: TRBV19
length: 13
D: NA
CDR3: CASSVRGNTEAFF

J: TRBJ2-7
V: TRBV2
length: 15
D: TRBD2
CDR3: CASRVGLAGTYEQYF

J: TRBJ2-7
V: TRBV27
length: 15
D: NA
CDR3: CASSLRGQPTYEQYF

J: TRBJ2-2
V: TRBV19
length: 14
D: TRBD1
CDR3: CASSDQGDTGELFF

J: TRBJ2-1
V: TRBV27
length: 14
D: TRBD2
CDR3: CASSLEGLADEQFF

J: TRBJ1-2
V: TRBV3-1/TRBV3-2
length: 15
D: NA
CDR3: CASSQDMRVGGGYTF

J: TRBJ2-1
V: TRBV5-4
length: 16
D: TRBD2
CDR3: CASSRPGGAGQNEQFF

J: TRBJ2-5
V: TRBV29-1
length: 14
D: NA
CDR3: CSVNPEGPRETQYF

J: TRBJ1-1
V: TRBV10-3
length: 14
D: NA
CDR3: CAISEADTYTEAFF

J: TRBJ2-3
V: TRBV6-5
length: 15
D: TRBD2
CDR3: CASSYLGLGTDTQYF

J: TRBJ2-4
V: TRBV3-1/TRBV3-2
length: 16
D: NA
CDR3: CASSQAGGTTKNIQYF

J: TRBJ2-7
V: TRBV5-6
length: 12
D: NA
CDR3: CASRQSGYEQYF

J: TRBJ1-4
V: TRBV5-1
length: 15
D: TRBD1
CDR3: CASSFGTAINEKLFF

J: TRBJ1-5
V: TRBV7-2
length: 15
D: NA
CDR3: CASSLVAGRDQPQHF

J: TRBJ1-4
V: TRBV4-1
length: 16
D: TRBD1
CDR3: CASSQVGGLPGEKLFF

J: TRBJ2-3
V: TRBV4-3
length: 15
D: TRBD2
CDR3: CASSFGRALTDTQYF

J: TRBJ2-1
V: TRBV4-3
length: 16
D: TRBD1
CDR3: CASSQFRDSPYNEQFF

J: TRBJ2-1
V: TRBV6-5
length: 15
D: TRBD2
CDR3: CASSDSGSGYNEQFF

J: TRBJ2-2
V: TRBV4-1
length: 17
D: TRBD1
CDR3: CASSQGSTGGTTGELFF

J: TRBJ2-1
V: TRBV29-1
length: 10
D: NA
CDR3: CSAREIEQFF

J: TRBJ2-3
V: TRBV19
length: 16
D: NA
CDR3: CATREPQTGGTDTQYF

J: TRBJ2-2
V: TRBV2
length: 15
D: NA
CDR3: CASSWGNANTGELFF

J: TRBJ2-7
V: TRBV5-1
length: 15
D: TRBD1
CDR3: CASSSGQGFTYEQYF

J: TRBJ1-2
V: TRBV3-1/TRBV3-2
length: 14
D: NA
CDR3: CASSQRGKNYGYTF

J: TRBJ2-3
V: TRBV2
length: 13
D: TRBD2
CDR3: CASSGDYTDTQYF

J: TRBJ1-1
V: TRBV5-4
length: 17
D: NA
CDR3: CASSLSNSAGLNTEAFF

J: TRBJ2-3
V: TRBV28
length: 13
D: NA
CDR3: CASGSGSTDTQYF

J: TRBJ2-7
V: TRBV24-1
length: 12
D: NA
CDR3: CATYGPLYEQYF

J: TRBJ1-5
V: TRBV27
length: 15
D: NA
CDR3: CASRLSGSSNQPQHF

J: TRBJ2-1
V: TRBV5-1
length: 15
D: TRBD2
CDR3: CASNGLAGGDNEQFF

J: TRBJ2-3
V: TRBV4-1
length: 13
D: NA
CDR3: CASSHPKTDTQYF

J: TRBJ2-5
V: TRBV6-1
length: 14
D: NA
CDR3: CASSELGRGETQYF

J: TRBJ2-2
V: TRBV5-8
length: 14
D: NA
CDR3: CASSLAGPPGELFF

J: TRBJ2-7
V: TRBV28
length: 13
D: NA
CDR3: CASSRVRRNEQYF

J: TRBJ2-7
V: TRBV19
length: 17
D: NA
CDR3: CASSIGRTNILSYEQYF

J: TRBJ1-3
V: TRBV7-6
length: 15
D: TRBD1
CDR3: CASSLGQGYGNTIYF

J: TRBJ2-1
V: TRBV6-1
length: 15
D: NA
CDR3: CASSEGTGEGNEQFF

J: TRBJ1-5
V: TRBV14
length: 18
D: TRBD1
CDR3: CASSQRRGRTNGNQPQHF

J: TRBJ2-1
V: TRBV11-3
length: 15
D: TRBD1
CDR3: CASSFGDRGSNEQFF

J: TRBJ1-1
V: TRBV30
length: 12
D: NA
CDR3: CAWSSGNTEAFF

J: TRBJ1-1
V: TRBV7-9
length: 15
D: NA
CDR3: CASSPVMGRNTEAFF

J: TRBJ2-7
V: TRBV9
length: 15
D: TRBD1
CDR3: CASSESGQVFSQQYF

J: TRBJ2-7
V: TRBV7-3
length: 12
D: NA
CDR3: CASLGEPYEQYF

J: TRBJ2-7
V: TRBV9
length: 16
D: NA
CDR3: CASSTDPSRSSYEQYF